A selection of T cell receptor beta chains follows, all from one sample in a study of blood T cell repertoires in COVID-19. The method was immunoSEQ multiplex PCR; TCRdb's version includes in-frame clones alone and lacks a portion of them. The data show some 180,000 clones, 85% to 90% seen once. Sequencing input: PBMCs or T cells enriched from blood (not recorded which). The receptors here all came from a man between 40 and 49 years old who had recovered from COVID-19. Both conserved end residues are trimmed from each CDR3. Size tells how often a clone was seen (once, few, many) or the class of an expanded clone, and some rows leave it out.

v_call	j_call	clone_size	cdr3_aa
TRBV29-1	TRBJ1-1	once	SVVGLSLSMAF
TRBV5-1	TRBJ1-2	-	ASSLDGGSNYGYT
TRBV11-2	TRBJ2-5	-	ASNSAGVRETQY
TRBV11-2	TRBJ2-5	-	ASSLGLQETQY
TRBV6-5	TRBJ2-7	-	ASSFYGTLEQY
TRBV27	TRBJ2-1	-	ASSLTPPGSSYNEQF
TRBV3-1/TRBV3-2	TRBJ1-1	-	ASSPVGGQDTEAF
TRBV4-1	TRBJ1-2	-	ASSQGSAGLGGYT
TRBV27	TRBJ1-1	once	ASSFREKTEAF
TRBV28	TRBJ1-2	-	ASSWDSPANYGYT
TRBV5-6	TRBJ2-7	-	ASSLGGSSGYEQY
TRBV9	TRBJ1-1	-	ASTRTGGNTEAF
TRBV11-2	TRBJ1-2	few	ASSLVGTGGDGYT
TRBV7-6	TRBJ1-6	-	ASSETTAVYNSPLH
TRBV7-3	TRBJ1-1	-	ASSFIPVTGGFTEAF
TRBV6-5	TRBJ2-6	-	ASFRVGANVLT
TRBV6-6	TRBJ2-3	-	ASSAAQGILTDTQY
TRBV4-2	TRBJ1-5	-	ASSQDGTGDQPQH
TRBV30	TRBJ2-2	-	AWKWTDLSGELF
TRBV5-6	TRBJ2-7	-	ASSFGQSHEQY
TRBV13	TRBJ1-4	-	ASSPSKLGGKLF
TRBV27	TRBJ2-3	-	ASRLQGTDTQY
TRBV5-1	TRBJ2-3	few	ASSFFREGSDTQY
TRBV13	TRBJ2-7	-	ASRTGTGFEQY
TRBV28	TRBJ1-4	-	ASSLRDRAPYPNEKLF
TRBV20-1	TRBJ1-5	-	SASGQGGENQPQH
TRBV14	TRBJ2-1	-	ASSQPAGGYNEQF
TRBV12-3/TRBV12-4	TRBJ2-1	-	ASSLGADEQF
TRBV5-4	TRBJ2-2	-	ASSLAAAGVGTGELF
TRBV7-6	TRBJ2-5	-	ASSPRTGEETQY
TRBV11-3	TRBJ2-7	-	ASSPGTGNSENEQY
TRBV5-1	TRBJ2-3	-	ASSFNTAGGDTDTQY
TRBV9	TRBJ1-1	-	ASSEHTGNTEAF
TRBV24-1	TRBJ1-6	-	ATSDPPTGSPAPDNSPLH
TRBV7-2	TRBJ1-2	-	ASSLALSGDYGYT
TRBV7-9	TRBJ1-1	-	ASSLATDGSTEAF
TRBV29-1	TRBJ1-2	-	SVPDGQGGSGYT
TRBV2	TRBJ1-1	few	ASSEIGGAF
TRBV7-2	TRBJ2-7	-	ASSLRYEQY
TRBV2	TRBJ2-1	-	ASRPDRANEQF
TRBV28	TRBJ1-1	-	ASSIPRESTEAF
TRBV2	TRBJ2-1	-	ASSDRQGRNEQF
TRBV5-1	TRBJ2-7	-	ASSLAIGVYEQY
TRBV7-9	TRBJ2-3	-	ASSLRQGTDTQY
TRBV11-3	TRBJ2-1	-	ASSLDGGGGSGEQF
TRBV14	TRBJ2-2	-	ASSVDRGAGELF
TRBV6-5	TRBJ2-2	-	ASSRERAGELF
TRBV5-1	TRBJ2-7	-	ASSFGEAQY
TRBV28	TRBJ2-7	few	ASSAPSVGGRALEQY
TRBV12-3/TRBV12-4	TRBJ1-5	-	ASSLGPEQPQH
TRBV30	TRBJ1-2	-	AWSQGQGARYGYT
TRBV27	TRBJ1-4	-	ASSLWTGGNEKLF
TRBV2	TRBJ1-1	-	ASSERGGAGTEAF
TRBV30	TRBJ1-3	-	AWSNYAGNSGNTIY
TRBV30	TRBJ2-5	-	AWSWGPLAGGKETQY
TRBV28	TRBJ1-1	-	ASSLVGNPEAF
TRBV27	TRBJ2-7	-	ASRSTYEQY
TRBV9	TRBJ1-2	-	ASSVATQGANYGYT
TRBV5-8	TRBJ1-5	-	ASSLTPQPQH